This T cell receptor (beta chain) originates from a study of blood T cell repertoires in COVID-19. Produced via immunoSEQ multiplex PCR; TCRdb's table is partial and in-frame only. The data contain more than 200,000 clones, more than 75% of them seen just once; the ten biggest clones take up approximately 5.1%. Per germline, CDR1 SGHRS and CDR2 YFSETQ. The junction had 11 bases not matched to a gene; V was cut back by 3 bases and J by 6 bases. This CDR3 spans 15 amino acids. This clonotype originated in a woman aged 55-70 years with COVID-19, enrolled during active disease. The sequenced sample consisted of peripheral blood. The chain is built from TRBV5-1 and TRBJ2-7, with 8 nucleotides matching TRBD2. The CDR3 DNA is TGCGCCAGCAGCTCCAGACCGGGAGGGGGGCGCGAGCAGTACTTC. This codes for CASSSRPGGGREQYF. The full variable domain, completed using reference TRBV5-1 and TRBJ2-7, is KAGVTQTPRYLIKTRGQQVTLSCSPISGHRSVSWYQQTPGQGLQFLFEYFSETQRNKGNFPGRFSGRQFSNSRSEMNVSTLELGDSALYLCASSSRPGGGREQYFGPGTRLTVT.